This T cell receptor beta chain is from a study of T cell changes during pregnancy in multiple sclerosis. Generated by immunoSEQ multiplex PCR, the TCRdb table keeps only in-frame clones and is missing some. The table lists approximately 41,000 clones, about 94% of them singletons. Looked up from germline, CDR1 is MNHNS and CDR2 is SASEGT. The CDR3 runs 14 residues. Notes on this clone: Sequence at one end of the junction differs from germline and may be a read error.

The TCR originated in a female donor with multiple sclerosis, enrolled in a pregnancy study. Sample: CD4+ T cells from peripheral blood mononuclear cells, taken in the second trimester of pregnancy. V usage is TRBV6-1 and J usage is TRBJ1-4; TRBD1 is a possible D gene (5 bases). The CDR3 bases are TGTGCCAGCAGTCCATCCGGGACTAAAGAAAAACTGTTTTTT. This sequence encodes CASSPSGTKEKLFF.